This T cell receptor beta chain was retrieved from a study of cytomegalovirus exposure and HLA in healthy donors. Study observations and caveats: TCR beta chains associated with HLA were, in a later analysis, more clonally expanded than equally common others. Sequencing had likely introduced a cluster of highly shared sequence variants as an artifact. Later analysis associated a missense DCLRE1C variant with TCR beta V- and J-gene trimming. Investigators reported 150 to 200 TCR beta chains as tied to cytomegalovirus.

Germline CDR1 is SGHTA and CDR2 is FQGTGA. The CDR3 sequence is 17 residues long. The V and J ends lost 5 bases and 4 bases, in that order; junction bases with no gene match: 14. As concerns this clone: Antigen: not known.

The PCR made use of 60 Vbeta and 13 Jbeta primers. Data came from immunoSEQ multiplex PCR; TCRdb stores just in-frame clones and leaves some out. The profile shows 100,000 to 150,000 clones, about three quarters of them singletons. What was sequenced was PBMCs. The source is a man aged 30 to 39 in good health and CMV-seronegative. The chain combines TRBV7-3 with TRBJ1-2; 9 bases are a match to TRBD1. The CDR3 loop reads CASSPAPGTGKAYGYTF. CDR3 sequence (DNA): TGTGCCAGCAGCCCCGCCCCCGGGACAGGGAAGGCCTATGGCTACACCTTC.